Listed here are 4 T cell receptor beta chains from one sample, sequenced in a study of neurological immune-mediated disorders. TCRdb redid the calling of the 5' RACE reads with MiXCR, one entry per CDR3 protein. The profile covers tens of thousands of distinct CDR3 sequences, with around 5.2% appearing a single time and less than 7.5% taken by the ten largest. Sequencing was performed on PBMCs. The source of these receptors is a man in his late teens or twenties with multiple sclerosis.

This clonotype was observed many times. The V and J genes are TRBV20-1 and TRBJ2-3, with D possibly being TRBD1 or TRBD2 (5 bases each). CDR1 and CDR2 from the germline V gene are DFQATT and SNEGSKA (reference sequence). The CDR3 consists of 14 residues. Trimming cost V 3 bases and J 5 bases, with 15 bases left between them. The DNA for the CDR3 is TGCAGTGCTAGTGTGGGGCGGGTGGGAGATACGCAGTATTTT. Amino acid sequence: CSASVGRVGDTQYF.

This clonotype showed up just a few times. The V and J genes are TRBV7-3 and TRBJ1-5; perhaps TRBD1 as D (5 bases). CDR1 SGHTA and CDR2 FQGTGA come from the germline V gene. V shed 8 bases and J shed 4 bases, with 12 bases lying between them. There are 13 residues in the CDR3. The CDR3 is CASAGGGNQPQHF. CDR3 in DNA: TGTGCCAGCGCGGGGGGTGGAAATCAGCCCCAGCATTTT.

This clonotype was counted at least ten times. The genes are TRBV5-1 and TRBJ2-7, with 7 bases aligning to TRBD1. Germline V CDR1 and CDR2: SGHRS, YFSETQ. This CDR3 has 15 residues. J gave up 1 base and V 5 bases, and 9 bases lay outside the gene matches. The CDR3 region has the DNA TGCGCCAGCAGTCCGCGACAGGGTGAGTCCTACGAGCAGTACTTC. Protein sequence: CASSPRQGESYEQYF.

In its sample, this clonotype was seen many times. The CDR3 DNA reads as TGCGCCAGCAGCTTGATAAGTAGCACAGATACGCAGTATTTT. Translated: CASSLISSTDTQYF. This chain joins TRBV5-1 and TRBJ2-3; D is ambiguous. The CDR3 loop spans 14 amino acids. Germline CDR1 reads SGHRS; CDR2 reads YFSETQ. Trimming shortened V by 1 base and J by 0 bases, and 6 bases separated the two germline ends.